This T cell receptor beta chain was profiled in a study of blood T cells in healthy people across ages. Trimming removed 2 bases from V and 6 bases from J; junction bases left unmatched: 8. Looked up from germline, CDR1 is MNHNY and CDR2 is SVGAGI (reference sequence). The CDR3 contains 16 residues. Primed by a sample-barcoded 5' primer and a J-beta primer mix, a second PCR proceeded for about 6 to 12 cycles. Each cDNA molecule carried a tag from a template-switch adaptor that contained 12 random nucleotides. TCRdb re-called the 5' RACE reads with MiXCR, one entry per CDR3 protein. Here the sample spans some 690,000 distinct CDR3 sequences, 20% to 25% being singletons. As regards this clonotype: Antigen unknown.

Study-level points and caveats: Across the age range, TCR beta diversity per million T cells fell in a roughly linear way. Long-lived donors exceeded aged donors in naive CD4+ cells and diversity. Reliance upon unsorted PBMCs precluded definitive naive versus antigen-experienced comparison.

The TCR originated in a man between 65 and 79 years old in good health. V is TRBV6-6 and J is TRBJ2-1; 9 bases match TRBD2. The sequenced sample consisted of blood. CDR3 bases: TGTGCCAGCAGTTACGGGCTTGCGGGGGGGCTCAATGAGCAGTTCTTC. This encodes CASSYGLAGGLNEQFF.